A single count supports the clone carrying this TCR beta chain. In the study's own analysis: Estimation of nucleated cell counts relied on the amplification of reference gene primers. The repertoire was sequenced with immunoSEQ multiplex PCR; TCRdb's copy has only in-frame clones and lacks some. The DNA was the basis for D and trimming; V, J and clone size are from that table. There are 40,000 to 60,000 clones in the sample; roughly 84% occur only once, and around 1.4% lies in the top ten. The sample originates from a study of blood T cell repertoires in COVID-19. Overall study: There were acute and convalescent COVID-19 samples, and they came from the United States, Italy and Spain. PBMCs, B-cell-depleted T cells, or T cells provided the cDNA or gDNA that made up the material.

This CDR3 region has 15 residues. V shed 2 bases and J 2 bases; nucleotides not matched to a gene: 3. Per germline, CDR1 LGHNA and CDR2 YSLEER. The TCR sequence derives from a man aged 50-60 years with acute or convalescent COVID-19. V and J are TRBV4-3 and TRBJ2-7, with 10 nucleotides matching TRBD2. The sample consisted of peripheral blood. For the CDR3, the DNA is TGCGCCAGCAGCCAACTAGCGGGGGCCCCCTACGAGCAGTACTTC. This translates into CASSQLAGAPYEQYF.